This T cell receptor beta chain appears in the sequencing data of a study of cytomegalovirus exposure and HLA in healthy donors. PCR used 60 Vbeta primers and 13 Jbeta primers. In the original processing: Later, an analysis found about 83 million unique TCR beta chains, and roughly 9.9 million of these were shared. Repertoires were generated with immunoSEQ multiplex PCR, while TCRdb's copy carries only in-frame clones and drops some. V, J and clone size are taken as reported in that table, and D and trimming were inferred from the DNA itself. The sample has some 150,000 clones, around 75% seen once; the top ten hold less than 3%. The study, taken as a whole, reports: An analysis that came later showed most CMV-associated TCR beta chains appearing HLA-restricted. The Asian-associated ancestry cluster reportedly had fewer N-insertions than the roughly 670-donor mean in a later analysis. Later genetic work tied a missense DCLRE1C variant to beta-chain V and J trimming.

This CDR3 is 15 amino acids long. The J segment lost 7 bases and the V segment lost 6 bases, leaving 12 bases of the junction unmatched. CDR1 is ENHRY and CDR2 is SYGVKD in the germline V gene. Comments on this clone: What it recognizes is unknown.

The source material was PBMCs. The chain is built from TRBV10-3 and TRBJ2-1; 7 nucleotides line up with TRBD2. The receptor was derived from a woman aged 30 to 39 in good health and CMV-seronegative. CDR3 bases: TGTGCCATCAGCCCCTTCAGCGGGGTCGGGAATGAGCAGTTCTTC. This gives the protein CAISPFSGVGNEQFF.